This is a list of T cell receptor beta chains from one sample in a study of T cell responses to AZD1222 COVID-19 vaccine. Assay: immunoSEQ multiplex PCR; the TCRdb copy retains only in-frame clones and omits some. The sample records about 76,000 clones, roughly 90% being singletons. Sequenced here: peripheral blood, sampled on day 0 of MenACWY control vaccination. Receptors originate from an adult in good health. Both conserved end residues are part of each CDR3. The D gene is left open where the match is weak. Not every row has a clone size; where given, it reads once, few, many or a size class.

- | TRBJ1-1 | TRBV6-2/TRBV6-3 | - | TGTGCCAGCAGTTACCCTCCCCGGACTGAAGCTTTCTTT | CASSYPPRTEAFF
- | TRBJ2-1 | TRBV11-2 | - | TGTGCCAGCAGCTTGGCGGGACGGCCTGACAATGAGCAGTTCTTC | CASSLAGRPDNEQFF
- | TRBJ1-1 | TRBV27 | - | TGTGCCAGCAGTTTCGGTCCAGGCGTCTCAATATTCGAAGCTTTCTTT | CASSFGPGVSIFEAFF
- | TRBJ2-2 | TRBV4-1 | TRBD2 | TGCGCCAGCAGCCAGGGGACTAGCGGGAGCGGGGAGCTGTTTTTT | CASSQGTSGSGELFF
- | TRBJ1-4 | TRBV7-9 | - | TGTGCCAGCAGCTTTGGAAGTTCAACTAATGAAAAACTGTTTTTT | CASSFGSSTNEKLFF
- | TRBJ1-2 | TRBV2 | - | TGTGCCAGCAGTGGCGAGGGAACCCATGGCTACACCTTC | CASSGEGTHGYTF
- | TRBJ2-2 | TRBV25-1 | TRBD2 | TGTGCCAGCAGTGAAAGACTAGCGGGAGGGCCCGGCGGGGAGCTGTTTTTT | CASSERLAGGPGGELFF
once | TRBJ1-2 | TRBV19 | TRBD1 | TGTGCCAGTAGTGAGGAGGGACAGGGATATGGCTACACCTTC | CASSEEGQGYGYTF
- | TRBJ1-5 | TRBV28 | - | TGTGCCAGCAGTTTATGGCGCAGGGTCGCGGAGCCCCAGCATTTT | CASSLWRRVAEPQHF
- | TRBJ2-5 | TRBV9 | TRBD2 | TGTGCCAGCAGCCCGGGGACTAGCGGGAAGTACCAAGAGACCCAGTACTTC | CASSPGTSGKYQETQYF
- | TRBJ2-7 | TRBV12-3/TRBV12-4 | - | TGTGCCAGCAGTCTGGAGTACGAGCAGTACTTC | CASSLEYEQYF
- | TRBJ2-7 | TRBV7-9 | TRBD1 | TGTGCCAGCAGCTTCGGGACAGGTTTTTTCTCCGAGCAGTACTTC | CASSFGTGFFSEQYF
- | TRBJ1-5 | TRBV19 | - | TGTGCCAGTAGGATGAGGAGGGGGAGGGATAGCAATCAGCCCCAGCATTTT | CASRMRRGRDSNQPQHF
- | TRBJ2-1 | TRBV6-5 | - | TGTGCCAGCAGTTCCGACAGTCCGATCAATGAGCAGTTCTTC | CASSSDSPINEQFF
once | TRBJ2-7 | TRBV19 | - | TGTGCCAGTAGTGATCCGGGACTCTCCTACGAGCAGTACTTC | CASSDPGLSYEQYF
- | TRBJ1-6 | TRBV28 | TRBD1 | TGTGCCAGCAGTTACGCGACAGGGGTCAATTCACCCCTCCACTTT | CASSYATGVNSPLHF
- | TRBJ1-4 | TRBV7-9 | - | TGTGCCAGCAGCTTAGGGCGGATTAATGAAAAACTGTTTTTT | CASSLGRINEKLFF
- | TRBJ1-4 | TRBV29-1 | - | TGCAGCGTTGGACAGGACCCAACTAATGAAAAACTGTTTTTT | CSVGQDPTNEKLFF
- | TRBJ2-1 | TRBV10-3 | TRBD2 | TGTGCCTCAGGACTAGCAGTATCCCTAGATGAGCAGTTCTTC | CASGLAVSLDEQFF
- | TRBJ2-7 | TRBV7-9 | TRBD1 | TGTGCCAGCAGCCGAGGGACAGGGGGATACGAGCAGTACTTC | CASSRGTGGYEQYF
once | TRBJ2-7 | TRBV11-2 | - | TGTGCCAGCAGTCGCCGGGACTTGTCCTCCTACGAGCAGTACTTC | CASSRRDLSSYEQYF
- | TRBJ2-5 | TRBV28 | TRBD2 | TGTGCCAGCAGTTGGACTAGCGGGATCCAAGAGACCCAGTACTTC | CASSWTSGIQETQYF
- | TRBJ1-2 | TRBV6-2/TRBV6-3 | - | TGTGCCAGCAGTTACATCCCCGACAGGATCTATGGCTACACCTTC | CASSYIPDRIYGYTF
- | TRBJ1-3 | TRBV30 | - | TGTGCCTGGAGGCTCCCAGGGGCGGTAAACACCATATATTTT | CAWRLPGAVNTIYF
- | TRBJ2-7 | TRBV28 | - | TGTGCCAGCAGTCGAGACGGCGAGCAGTACTTC | CASSRDGEQYF